Listed below are T cell receptor beta chains from one sample, sequenced in a study of blood T cell repertoires in COVID-19. Measured with immunoSEQ multiplex PCR; TCRdb has only the in-frame clones, and not every one. The sample lists some 520,000 clones; approximately 92% were seen once. Material: peripheral blood. The receptors derive from a man aged 18 to 30 with COVID-19, enrolled during active disease. Both conserved end residues are part of each CDR3. A D gene is named only where the DNA matches it firmly. Clone size is not always given. Where it is, it says once, few, many or a class for expanded clones.

v_call	clone_size	d_call	j_call	cdr3_nt	cdr3_aa
TRBV6-5	-	TRBD2	TRBJ2-1	TGTGCCAGCAGTTCCCTCGGGGGGGTGGGCTACAATGAGCAGTTCTTC	CASSSLGGVGYNEQFF
TRBV6-4	few	-	TRBJ2-6	TGTGCCAGCAGTGATGAGTCTGGGGCCAACGTCCTGACTTTC	CASSDESGANVLTF
TRBV6-5	-	-	TRBJ1-2	TGTGCCAGCAGTTACGACAGCTCCACCTACACCTTC	CASSYDSSTYTF
TRBV19	few	-	TRBJ2-7	TGTGCCAGTAGCATGGAGGGCCCTCTGAACGAGCAGTACTTC	CASSMEGPLNEQYF
TRBV5-6	-	TRBD1	TRBJ1-2	TGTGCCAGCAGAACTCAGGGGGGCTTAAACTATGGCTACACCTTC	CASRTQGGLNYGYTF
TRBV30	-	-	TRBJ1-6	TGTGCCTGGAGCCCTCCCTTTTGGGCGGGGGAGTATTCACCCCTCCACTTT	CAWSPPFWAGEYSPLHF
TRBV4-2	-	TRBD2	TRBJ2-4	TGTGCCAGCAGCCAAGATCACGGCGGGGGAGCCAAAAACATTCAGTACTTC	CASSQDHGGGAKNIQYF
TRBV19	-	TRBD1	TRBJ1-4	TGTGCCAGTAGTAGCTACCGGGACAGGGGCCGTTCCGGTGAAAAACTGTTTTTT	CASSSYRDRGRSGEKLFF
TRBV6-5	-	TRBD1	TRBJ2-7	TGTGCCAGCAATTACAGGGGGCTAAATTCCTACGAGCAGTACTTC	CASNYRGLNSYEQYF
TRBV3-1/TRBV3-2	-	-	TRBJ1-2	TGTGCCAGCAGCCAACAGGGGAGCTATGGCTACACCTTC	CASSQQGSYGYTF
TRBV19	once	-	TRBJ2-1	TGTGCCAGTAGTATAGACCTCGTGCAGGGCTACAATGAGCAGTTCTTC	CASSIDLVQGYNEQFF
TRBV9	-	-	TRBJ1-3	TGTGCCAGCAGCGCCTCCCAGGGAGGAGGAAACACCATATATTTT	CASSASQGGGNTIYF
TRBV10-1	-	TRBD1	TRBJ1-2	TGCGCCAGCAGTGTCGACAGGGTGGGCGGCTACACCTTC	CASSVDRVGGYTF
TRBV15	-	TRBD1	TRBJ2-7	TGTGCCACCGGAGACCGGGACAGGGGTTTTCACGAGCAGTACTTC	CATGDRDRGFHEQYF
TRBV7-9	-	TRBD1	TRBJ2-7	TGTGCCAGCAGCTTGTCGGGACAGCCCTACGAGCAGTACTTC	CASSLSGQPYEQYF
TRBV7-2	few	-	TRBJ1-6	TGTGCCAGCTCCACACAGGGTTCACCCCTCCACTTT	CASSTQGSPLHF
TRBV24-1	once	-	TRBJ2-1	TGTGCCACCAGTGATTTTTCGGGGAGGGAAAGGGGGAGCTCCTACAATGAGCAGTTCTTC	CATSDFSGRERGSSYNEQFF
TRBV18	-	-	TRBJ1-5	TGTGCCAGCTCACCCTCAAGCGCCGATAGCAATCAGCCCCAGCATTTT	CASSPSSADSNQPQHF
TRBV10-3	-	-	TRBJ1-5	TGTGCCATCGGCAGGGTAGAAGGCCCCCAGCATTTT	CAIGRVEGPQHF
TRBV7-8	once	TRBD1	TRBJ2-7	TGTGCCAGCAGCTACGGGGACAGTACCTACGAGCAGTACTTC	CASSYGDSTYEQYF
TRBV7-9	-	-	TRBJ1-1	TGTGCCAGCAGCCCCCAGACAGCTGTTGGAGCTTTCTTT	CASSPQTAVGAFF
TRBV27	-	-	TRBJ2-6	TGTGCCAGCAGTTTATCAGGGGTTAGCTCTGGGGCCAACGTCCTGACTTTC	CASSLSGVSSGANVLTF
TRBV4-1	few	-	TRBJ2-7	TGCGCCAGCAGCCAAACCGACAGAATTTCCTACGAGCAGTACTTC	CASSQTDRISYEQYF
TRBV3-1/TRBV3-2	-	TRBD1	TRBJ2-5	TGTGCCAGCAGCCCCCGGACAGGGGGCTGGGGAGAGACCCAGTACTTC	CASSPRTGGWGETQYF
TRBV7-7	-	TRBD2	TRBJ2-1	TGTGCCAGCAGCTTAGATAGCGGGGGGGTTAATGAGCAGTTCTTC	CASSLDSGGVNEQFF
TRBV7-6	-	-	TRBJ2-5	TGTGCCAGCACCTATAATCCGTCGGAGACCCAGTACTTC	CASTYNPSETQYF
TRBV9	-	-	TRBJ1-1	TGTGCCAGCAGCGTAGATGGCAGGGAAAACACTGAAGCTTTCTTT	CASSVDGRENTEAFF
TRBV7-6	once	-	TRBJ1-2	TGTGCCAGCAGCTTCGAAGGAGGGGCAGATGGCTACACCTTC	CASSFEGGADGYTF
TRBV7-2	once	TRBD1	TRBJ2-5	TGTGCCAGCAGCTTAGGCCCCGGGACAGGGTACCAAGAGACCCAGTACTTC	CASSLGPGTGYQETQYF
TRBV3-1/TRBV3-2	once	TRBD1	TRBJ1-2	TGTGCCAGCAGCCATGTGGGACAGGGCCACTATGGCTACACCTTC	CASSHVGQGHYGYTF
TRBV7-9	-	TRBD2	TRBJ2-7	TGTGCCAGCAGCTTAGGCCTAGGGGCGGGAGAGGGAGAGCAGTACTTC	CASSLGLGAGEGEQYF
TRBV19	-	-	TRBJ1-2	TGTGCCAGTAGTACCACAGGGAAGTTCATTGGCTACACCTTC	CASSTTGKFIGYTF
TRBV5-6	-	TRBD2	TRBJ2-1	TGTGCCAGCAGTACGGCGGGGGGCACCTACAATGAGCAGTTCTTC	CASSTAGGTYNEQFF
TRBV21-1	-	-	TRBJ2-3	TGTGCCAGCAGCATTGTATTCGCGAATGGCCTAGCGGGGGGGCCAGCTTCAGATACGCAGTATTTT	CASSIVFANGLAGGPASDTQYF
TRBV7-9	once	TRBD1	TRBJ1-2	TGTGCCAGCAGCTTAGACTCCGGACAGGTCTATGGCTACACCTTC	CASSLDSGQVYGYTF